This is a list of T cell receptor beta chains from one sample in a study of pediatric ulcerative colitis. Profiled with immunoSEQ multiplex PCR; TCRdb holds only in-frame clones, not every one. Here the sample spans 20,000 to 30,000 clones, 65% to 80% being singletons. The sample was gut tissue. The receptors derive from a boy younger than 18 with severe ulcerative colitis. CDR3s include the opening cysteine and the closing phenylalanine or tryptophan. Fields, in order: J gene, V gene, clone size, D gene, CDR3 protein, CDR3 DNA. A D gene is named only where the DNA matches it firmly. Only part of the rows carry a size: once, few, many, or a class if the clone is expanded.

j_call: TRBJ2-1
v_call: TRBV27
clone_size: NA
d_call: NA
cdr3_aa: CASSLNIGLSYNEQFF
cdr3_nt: TGTGCCAGCAGTCTAAATATAGGACTCTCCTACAATGAGCAGTTCTTC

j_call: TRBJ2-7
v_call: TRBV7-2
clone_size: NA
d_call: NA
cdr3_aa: CASSLSNGLGVSGEQYF
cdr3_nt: TGTGCCAGCAGCTTATCTAACGGCCTAGGGGTTTCGGGCGAGCAGTACTTC

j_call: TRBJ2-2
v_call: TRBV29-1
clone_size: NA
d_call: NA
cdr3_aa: CSVSDTGELFF
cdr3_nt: TGCAGCGTTTCGGACACCGGGGAGCTGTTTTTT

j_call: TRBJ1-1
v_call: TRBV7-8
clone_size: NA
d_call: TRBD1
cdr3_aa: CASSPQTGFTEAFF
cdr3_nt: TGTGCCAGCAGCCCCCAGACAGGGTTCACTGAAGCTTTCTTT

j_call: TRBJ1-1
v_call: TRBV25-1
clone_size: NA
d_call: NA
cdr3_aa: CASGPLGGSHTEAFF
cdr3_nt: TGTGCCAGCGGTCCTCTCGGGGGTTCGCACACTGAAGCTTTCTTT

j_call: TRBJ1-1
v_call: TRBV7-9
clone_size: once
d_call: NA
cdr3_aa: CASGYREGVKAFF
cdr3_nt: TGTGCCAGCGGGTACCGGGAAGGGGTGAAAGCTTTCTTT

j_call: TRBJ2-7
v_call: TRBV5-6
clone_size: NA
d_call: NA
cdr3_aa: CASSLKATEYEQYF
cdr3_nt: TGTGCCAGCAGCTTGAAGGCCACCGAATACGAGCAGTACTTC

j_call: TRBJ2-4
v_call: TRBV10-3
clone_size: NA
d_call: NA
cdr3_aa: CAISDVGAGIQYF
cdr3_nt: TGTGCCATCAGTGATGTCGGAGCTGGGATTCAGTACTTC

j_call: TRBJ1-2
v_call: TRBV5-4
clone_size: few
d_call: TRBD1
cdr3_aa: CASSLAAGGTYGYTF
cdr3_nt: TGTGCCAGCAGCTTGGCGGCAGGGGGCACCTATGGCTACACCTTC

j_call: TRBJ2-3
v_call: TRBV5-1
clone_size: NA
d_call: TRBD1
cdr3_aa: CASSLSGGVDTQYF
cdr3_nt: TGCGCCAGCAGCCTTTCAGGGGGCGTTGATACGCAGTATTTT

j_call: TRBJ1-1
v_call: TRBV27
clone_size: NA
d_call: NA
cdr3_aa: CASSRGLLNTEAFF
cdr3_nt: TGTGCCAGCAGCCGGGGGCTACTGAACACTGAAGCTTTCTTT

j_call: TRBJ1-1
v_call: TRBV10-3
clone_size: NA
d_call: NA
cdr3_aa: CASRTDLNTEAFF
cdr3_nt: TGTGCCAGCAGGACGGACCTCAACACTGAAGCTTTCTTT

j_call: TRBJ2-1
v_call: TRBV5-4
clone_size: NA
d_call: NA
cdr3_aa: CASSLVSGVSEQFF
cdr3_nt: TGTGCCAGCAGCTTGGTTTCGGGGGTCAGTGAGCAGTTCTTC

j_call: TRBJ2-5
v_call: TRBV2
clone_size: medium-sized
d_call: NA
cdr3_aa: CATRGQETQYF
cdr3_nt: TGTGCCACCAGGGGCCAAGAGACCCAGTACTTC

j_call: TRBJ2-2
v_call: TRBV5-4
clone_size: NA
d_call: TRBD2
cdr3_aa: CASSPKSGRVDTGELFF
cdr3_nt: TGTGCCAGCAGCCCAAAGAGCGGGAGGGTTGATACCGGGGAGCTGTTTTTT

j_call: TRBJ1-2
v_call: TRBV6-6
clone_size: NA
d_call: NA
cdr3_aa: CASSYSSQGQNYGYTF
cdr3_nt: TGTGCCAGCAGTTACTCGTCACAGGGACAAAACTATGGCTACACCTTC

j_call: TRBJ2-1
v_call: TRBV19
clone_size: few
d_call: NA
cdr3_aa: CASSMGVVSYDEQFF
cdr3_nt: TGTGCCAGTAGTATGGGGGTAGTATCCTATGATGAGCAGTTCTTC

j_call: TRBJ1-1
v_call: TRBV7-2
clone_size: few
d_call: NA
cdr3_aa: CASSLSPGTEAFF
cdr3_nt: TGTGCCAGCAGCTTATCCCCGGGGACTGAAGCTTTCTTT

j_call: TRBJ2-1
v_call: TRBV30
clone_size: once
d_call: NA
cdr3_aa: CAWSVIEQFF
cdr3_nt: TGTGCCTGGAGTGTAATTGAGCAGTTCTTC

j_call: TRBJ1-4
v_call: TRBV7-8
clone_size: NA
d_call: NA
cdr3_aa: CASSLSLGSNEKLFF
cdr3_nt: TGTGCCAGCAGCTTAAGTCTCGGAAGTAATGAAAAACTGTTTTTT

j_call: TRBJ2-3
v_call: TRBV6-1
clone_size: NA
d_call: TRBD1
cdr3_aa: CASSEGQGATDTQYF
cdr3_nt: TGTGCCAGCAGTGAAGGGCAGGGGGCCACAGATACGCAGTATTTT

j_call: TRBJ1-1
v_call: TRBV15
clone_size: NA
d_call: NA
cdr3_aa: CATSRGTEAFF
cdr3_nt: TGTGCCACCAGTCGCGGAACTGAAGCTTTCTTT

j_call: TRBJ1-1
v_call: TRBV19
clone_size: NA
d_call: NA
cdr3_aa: CASARLGAGGTEAFF
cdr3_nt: TGTGCCAGTGCAAGGCTGGGGGCCGGTGGCACTGAAGCTTTCTTT

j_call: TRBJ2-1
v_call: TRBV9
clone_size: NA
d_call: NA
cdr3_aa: CASSPGVIPNEQFF
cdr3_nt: TGTGCCAGCAGCCCAGGGGTAATTCCGAATGAGCAGTTCTTC

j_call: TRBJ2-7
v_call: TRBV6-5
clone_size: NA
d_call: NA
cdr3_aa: CASSPPTSEQYF
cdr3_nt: TGTGCCAGCAGTCCCCCGACTAGCGAGCAGTACTTC

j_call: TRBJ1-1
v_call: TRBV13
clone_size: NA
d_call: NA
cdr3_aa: CASSASGGLRNTEAFF
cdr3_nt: TGTGCCAGCAGCGCGTCAGGAGGCCTTCGGAACACTGAAGCTTTCTTT

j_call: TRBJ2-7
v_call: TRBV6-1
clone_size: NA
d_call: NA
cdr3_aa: CASSEIGATWNYEQYF
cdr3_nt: TGTGCCAGCAGTGAAATTGGGGCTACTTGGAATTACGAGCAGTACTTC

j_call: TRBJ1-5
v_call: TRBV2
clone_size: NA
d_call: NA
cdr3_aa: CASRGGQQTQPQHF
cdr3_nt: TGTGCCAGCCGGGGTGGGCAGCAAACGCAGCCCCAGCATTTT

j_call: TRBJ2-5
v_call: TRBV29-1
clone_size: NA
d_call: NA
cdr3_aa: CSVVGGQQGGVIETQYF
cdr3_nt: TGCAGCGTTGTTGGGGGCCAACAGGGAGGAGTAATAGAGACCCAGTACTTC

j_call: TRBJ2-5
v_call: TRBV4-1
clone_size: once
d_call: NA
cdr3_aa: CASSQSGGTGETQYF
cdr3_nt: TGCGCCAGCAGCCAATCAGGAGGGACTGGAGAGACCCAGTACTTC

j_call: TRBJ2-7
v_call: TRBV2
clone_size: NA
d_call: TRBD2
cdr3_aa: CASSEGGRTYEQYF
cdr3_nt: TGTGCCAGCAGTGAAGGCGGGAGGACTTACGAGCAGTACTTC

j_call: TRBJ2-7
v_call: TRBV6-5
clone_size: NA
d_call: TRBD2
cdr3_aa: CASSYRSSGSYEQYF
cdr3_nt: TGTGCCAGCAGTTACCGGTCTAGCGGGAGCTACGAGCAGTACTTC

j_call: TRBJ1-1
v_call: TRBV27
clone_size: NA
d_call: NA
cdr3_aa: CASSLYRNTEAFF
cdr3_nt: TGTGCCAGCAGTTTATACAGGAACACTGAAGCTTTCTTT

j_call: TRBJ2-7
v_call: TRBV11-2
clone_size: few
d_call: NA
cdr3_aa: CASTLGTPDGEQYF
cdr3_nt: TGTGCCAGCACCTTGGGGACGCCAGACGGCGAGCAGTACTTC

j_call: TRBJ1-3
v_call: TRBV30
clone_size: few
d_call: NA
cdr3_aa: CAWSVENTIYF
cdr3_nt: TGTGCCTGGAGTGTCGAAAACACCATATATTTT

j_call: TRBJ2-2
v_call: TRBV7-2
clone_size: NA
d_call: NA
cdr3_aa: CASSLSWELFF
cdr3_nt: TGTGCCAGCAGCTTATCCTGGGAGCTGTTTTTT

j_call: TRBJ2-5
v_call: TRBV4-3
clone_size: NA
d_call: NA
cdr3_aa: CASSQDLADGETQYF
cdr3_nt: TGCGCCAGCAGCCAAGATTTGGCGGATGGAGAGACCCAGTACTTC

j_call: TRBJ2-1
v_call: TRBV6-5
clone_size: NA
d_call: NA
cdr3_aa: CASRAHGGSYNEQFF
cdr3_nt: TGTGCCAGCAGGGCGCATGGTGGGTCCTACAATGAGCAGTTCTTC

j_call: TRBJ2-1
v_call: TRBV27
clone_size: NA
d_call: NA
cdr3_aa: CASSLSPQAPMDEQFF
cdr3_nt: TGTGCCAGCAGTTTATCCCCGCAGGCCCCAATGGATGAGCAGTTCTTC

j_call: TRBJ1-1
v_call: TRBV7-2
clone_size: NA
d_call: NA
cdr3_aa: CASSLELAEAFF
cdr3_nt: TGTGCCAGCAGCCTAGAGCTCGCTGAAGCTTTCTTT

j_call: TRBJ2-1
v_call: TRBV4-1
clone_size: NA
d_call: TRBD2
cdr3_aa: CATSRTSGRAGGYNEQFF
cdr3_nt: TGCGCCACCTCGAGGACTAGCGGGAGGGCGGGGGGTTACAATGAGCAGTTCTTC

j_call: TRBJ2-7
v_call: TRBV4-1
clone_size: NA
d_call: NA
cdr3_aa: CASSQDEMAGGLYEQYF
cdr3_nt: TGCGCCAGCAGCCAAGATGAGATGGCCGGGGGCCTATACGAGCAGTACTTC

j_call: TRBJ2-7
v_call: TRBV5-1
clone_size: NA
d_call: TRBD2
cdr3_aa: CASSPLAGGYEQYF
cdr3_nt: TGCGCCAGCAGCCCACTAGCGGGTGGCTACGAGCAGTACTTC

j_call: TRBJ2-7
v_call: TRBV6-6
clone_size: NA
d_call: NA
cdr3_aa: CASSYGGRGAYEQYF
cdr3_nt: TGTGCCAGCAGTTATGGGGGGAGGGGGGCCTACGAGCAGTACTTC

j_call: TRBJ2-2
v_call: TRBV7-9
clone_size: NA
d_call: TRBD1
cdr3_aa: CASSLQQGAGELFF
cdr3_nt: TGTGCCAGCAGCCTGCAGCAGGGGGCCGGGGAGCTGTTTTTT

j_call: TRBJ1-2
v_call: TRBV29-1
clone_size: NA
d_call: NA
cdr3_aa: CSVAEGTYGYTF
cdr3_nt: TGCAGCGTTGCGGAGGGGACCTATGGCTACACCTTC

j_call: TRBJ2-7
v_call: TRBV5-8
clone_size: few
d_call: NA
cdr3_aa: CASSLSGLYEQYF
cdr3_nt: TGTGCCAGCAGCTTAAGCGGGCTTTACGAGCAGTACTTC

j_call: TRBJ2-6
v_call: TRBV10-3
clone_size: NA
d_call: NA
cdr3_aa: CATTPLESSGANVLTF
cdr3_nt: TGTGCCACCACGCCTCTAGAGAGCTCTGGGGCCAACGTCCTGACTTTC

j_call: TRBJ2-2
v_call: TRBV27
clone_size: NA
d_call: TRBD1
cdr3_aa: CASRGDRRNTGELFF
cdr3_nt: TGTGCCAGCAGGGGGGACAGGCGTAACACCGGGGAGCTGTTTTTT

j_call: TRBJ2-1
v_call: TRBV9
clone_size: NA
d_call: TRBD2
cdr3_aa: CASSVFSGRSDEQFF
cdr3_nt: TGTGCCAGCAGCGTATTCAGCGGGAGGTCCGATGAGCAGTTCTTC

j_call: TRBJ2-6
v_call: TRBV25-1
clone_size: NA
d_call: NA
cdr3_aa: CASTTTGANVLTF
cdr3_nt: TGTGCCAGCACTACCACTGGGGCCAACGTCCTGACTTTC

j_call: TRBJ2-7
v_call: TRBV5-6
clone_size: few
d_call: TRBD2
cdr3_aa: CASSWRTSGTYEQYF
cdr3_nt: TGTGCCAGCAGCTGGCGGACTAGCGGGACCTACGAGCAGTACTTC

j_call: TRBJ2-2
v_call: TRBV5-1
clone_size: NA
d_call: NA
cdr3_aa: CASSLSGANTGELFF
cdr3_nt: TGCGCCAGCAGCTTGAGCGGTGCGAACACCGGGGAGCTGTTTTTT